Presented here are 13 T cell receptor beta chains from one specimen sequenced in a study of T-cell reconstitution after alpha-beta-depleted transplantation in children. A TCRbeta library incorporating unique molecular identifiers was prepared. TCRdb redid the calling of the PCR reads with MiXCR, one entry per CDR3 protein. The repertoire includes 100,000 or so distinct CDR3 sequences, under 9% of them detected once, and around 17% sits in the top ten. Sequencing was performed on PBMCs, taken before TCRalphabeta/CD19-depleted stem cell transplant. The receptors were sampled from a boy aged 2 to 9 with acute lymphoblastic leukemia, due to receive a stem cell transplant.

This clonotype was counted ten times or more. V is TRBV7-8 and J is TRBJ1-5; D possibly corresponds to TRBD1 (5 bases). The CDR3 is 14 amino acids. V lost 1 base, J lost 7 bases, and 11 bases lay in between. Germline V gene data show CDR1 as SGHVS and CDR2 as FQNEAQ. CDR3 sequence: CASSLGRAGQPQHF. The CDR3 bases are TGTGCCAGCAGCTTAGGGAGGGCAGGGCAGCCCCAGCATTTT.

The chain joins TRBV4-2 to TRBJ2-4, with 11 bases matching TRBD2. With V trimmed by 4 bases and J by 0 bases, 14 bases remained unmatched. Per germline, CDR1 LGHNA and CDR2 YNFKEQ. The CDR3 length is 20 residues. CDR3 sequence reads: CASSPPVGSGGALAKNIQYF. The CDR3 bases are TGTGCCAGCAGCCCCCCCGTGGGTAGCGGGGGGGCCTTAGCCAAAAACATTCAGTACTTC.

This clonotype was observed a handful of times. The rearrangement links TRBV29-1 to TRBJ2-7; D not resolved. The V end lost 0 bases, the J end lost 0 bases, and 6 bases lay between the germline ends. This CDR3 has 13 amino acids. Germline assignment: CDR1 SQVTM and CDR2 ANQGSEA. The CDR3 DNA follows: TGCAGCGTTGAAGATAGGGTCTCCTACGAGCAGTACTTC. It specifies CSVEDRVSYEQYF.

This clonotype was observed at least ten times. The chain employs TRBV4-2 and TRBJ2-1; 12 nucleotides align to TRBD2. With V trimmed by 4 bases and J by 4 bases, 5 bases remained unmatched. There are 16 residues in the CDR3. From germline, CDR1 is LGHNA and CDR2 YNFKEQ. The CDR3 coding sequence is TGTGCCAGCAGCCTACAGACTAGCGGGGGTTACAATGAGCAGTTCTTC. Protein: CASSLQTSGGYNEQFF.

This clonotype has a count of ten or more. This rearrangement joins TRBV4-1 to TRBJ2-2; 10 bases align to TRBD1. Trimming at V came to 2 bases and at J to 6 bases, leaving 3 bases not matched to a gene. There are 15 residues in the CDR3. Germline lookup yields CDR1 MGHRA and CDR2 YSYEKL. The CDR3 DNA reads TGCGCCAGCAGCCAACTCGGACAGGGGGCCGGGGAGCTGTTTTTT. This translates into CASSQLGQGAGELFF.

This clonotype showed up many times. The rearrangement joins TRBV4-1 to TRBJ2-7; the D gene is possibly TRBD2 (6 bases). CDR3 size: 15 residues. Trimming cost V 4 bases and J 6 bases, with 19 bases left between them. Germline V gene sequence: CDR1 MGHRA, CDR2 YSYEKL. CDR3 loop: CASSPERTISGEQYF. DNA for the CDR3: TGCGCCAGCAGCCCGGAGCGGACTATCTCGGGCGAGCAGTACTTC.

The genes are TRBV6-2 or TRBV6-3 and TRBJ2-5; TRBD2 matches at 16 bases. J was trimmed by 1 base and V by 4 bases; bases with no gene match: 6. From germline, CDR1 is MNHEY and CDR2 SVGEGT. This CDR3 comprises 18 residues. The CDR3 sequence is CASSSPGLAGGAQETQYF. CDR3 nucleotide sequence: TGTGCCAGCAGTTCCCCGGGACTAGCGGGGGGGGCCCAAGAGACCCAGTACTTC.

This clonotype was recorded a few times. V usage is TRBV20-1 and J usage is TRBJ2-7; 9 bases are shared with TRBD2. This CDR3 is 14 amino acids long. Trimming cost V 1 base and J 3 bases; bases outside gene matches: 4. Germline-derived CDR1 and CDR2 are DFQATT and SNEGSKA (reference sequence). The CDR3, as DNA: TGCAGTGCTAGAGCTAGCGGGGAGCTCTACGAGCAGTACTTC. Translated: CSARASGELYEQYF.

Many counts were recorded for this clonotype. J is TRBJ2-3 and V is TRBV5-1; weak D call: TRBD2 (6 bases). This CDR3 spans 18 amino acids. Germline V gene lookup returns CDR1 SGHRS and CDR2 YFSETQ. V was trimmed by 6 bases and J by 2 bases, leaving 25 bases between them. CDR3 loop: CASTTGVFFLEDTDTQYF. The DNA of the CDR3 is TGCGCCAGCACCACGGGGGTTTTTTTCCTCGAAGACACAGATACGCAGTATTTT.

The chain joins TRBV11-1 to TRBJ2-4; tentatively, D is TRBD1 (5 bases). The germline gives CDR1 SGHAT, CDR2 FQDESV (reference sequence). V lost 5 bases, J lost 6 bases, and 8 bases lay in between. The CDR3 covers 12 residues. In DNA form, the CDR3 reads TGTGCCAGCAGCCTTGACAGAAACATTCAGTACTTC. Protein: CASSLDRNIQYF.

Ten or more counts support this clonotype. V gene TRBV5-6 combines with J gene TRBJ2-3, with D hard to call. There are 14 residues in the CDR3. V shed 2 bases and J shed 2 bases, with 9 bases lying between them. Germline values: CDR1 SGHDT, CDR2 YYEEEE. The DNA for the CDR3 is TGTGCCAGCAGCTTCAGCCCCTCCACAGATACGCAGTATTTT. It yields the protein CASSFSPSTDTQYF.

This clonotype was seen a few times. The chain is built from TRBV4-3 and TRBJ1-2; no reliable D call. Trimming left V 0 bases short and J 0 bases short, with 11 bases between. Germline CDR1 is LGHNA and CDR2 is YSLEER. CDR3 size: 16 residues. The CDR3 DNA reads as TGCGCCAGCAGCCAAGATATGGCGGTAGCTAACTATGGCTACACCTTC. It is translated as CASSQDMAVANYGYTF.

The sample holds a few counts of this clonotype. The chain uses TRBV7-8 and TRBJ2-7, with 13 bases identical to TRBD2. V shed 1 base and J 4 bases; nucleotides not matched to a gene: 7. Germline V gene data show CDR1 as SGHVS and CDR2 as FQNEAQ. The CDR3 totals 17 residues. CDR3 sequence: CASSLVLTSGGEYEQYF. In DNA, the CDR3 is TGTGCCAGCAGCTTAGTTCTAACTAGCGGGGGGGAGTACGAGCAGTACTTC. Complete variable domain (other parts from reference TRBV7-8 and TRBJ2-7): GAGVSQSPRYKVAKRGQDVALRCDPISGHVSLFWYQQALGQGPEFLTYFQNEAQLDKSGLPSDRFFAERPEGSVSTLKIQRTQQEDSAVYLCASSLVLTSGGEYEQYFGPGTRLTVT.